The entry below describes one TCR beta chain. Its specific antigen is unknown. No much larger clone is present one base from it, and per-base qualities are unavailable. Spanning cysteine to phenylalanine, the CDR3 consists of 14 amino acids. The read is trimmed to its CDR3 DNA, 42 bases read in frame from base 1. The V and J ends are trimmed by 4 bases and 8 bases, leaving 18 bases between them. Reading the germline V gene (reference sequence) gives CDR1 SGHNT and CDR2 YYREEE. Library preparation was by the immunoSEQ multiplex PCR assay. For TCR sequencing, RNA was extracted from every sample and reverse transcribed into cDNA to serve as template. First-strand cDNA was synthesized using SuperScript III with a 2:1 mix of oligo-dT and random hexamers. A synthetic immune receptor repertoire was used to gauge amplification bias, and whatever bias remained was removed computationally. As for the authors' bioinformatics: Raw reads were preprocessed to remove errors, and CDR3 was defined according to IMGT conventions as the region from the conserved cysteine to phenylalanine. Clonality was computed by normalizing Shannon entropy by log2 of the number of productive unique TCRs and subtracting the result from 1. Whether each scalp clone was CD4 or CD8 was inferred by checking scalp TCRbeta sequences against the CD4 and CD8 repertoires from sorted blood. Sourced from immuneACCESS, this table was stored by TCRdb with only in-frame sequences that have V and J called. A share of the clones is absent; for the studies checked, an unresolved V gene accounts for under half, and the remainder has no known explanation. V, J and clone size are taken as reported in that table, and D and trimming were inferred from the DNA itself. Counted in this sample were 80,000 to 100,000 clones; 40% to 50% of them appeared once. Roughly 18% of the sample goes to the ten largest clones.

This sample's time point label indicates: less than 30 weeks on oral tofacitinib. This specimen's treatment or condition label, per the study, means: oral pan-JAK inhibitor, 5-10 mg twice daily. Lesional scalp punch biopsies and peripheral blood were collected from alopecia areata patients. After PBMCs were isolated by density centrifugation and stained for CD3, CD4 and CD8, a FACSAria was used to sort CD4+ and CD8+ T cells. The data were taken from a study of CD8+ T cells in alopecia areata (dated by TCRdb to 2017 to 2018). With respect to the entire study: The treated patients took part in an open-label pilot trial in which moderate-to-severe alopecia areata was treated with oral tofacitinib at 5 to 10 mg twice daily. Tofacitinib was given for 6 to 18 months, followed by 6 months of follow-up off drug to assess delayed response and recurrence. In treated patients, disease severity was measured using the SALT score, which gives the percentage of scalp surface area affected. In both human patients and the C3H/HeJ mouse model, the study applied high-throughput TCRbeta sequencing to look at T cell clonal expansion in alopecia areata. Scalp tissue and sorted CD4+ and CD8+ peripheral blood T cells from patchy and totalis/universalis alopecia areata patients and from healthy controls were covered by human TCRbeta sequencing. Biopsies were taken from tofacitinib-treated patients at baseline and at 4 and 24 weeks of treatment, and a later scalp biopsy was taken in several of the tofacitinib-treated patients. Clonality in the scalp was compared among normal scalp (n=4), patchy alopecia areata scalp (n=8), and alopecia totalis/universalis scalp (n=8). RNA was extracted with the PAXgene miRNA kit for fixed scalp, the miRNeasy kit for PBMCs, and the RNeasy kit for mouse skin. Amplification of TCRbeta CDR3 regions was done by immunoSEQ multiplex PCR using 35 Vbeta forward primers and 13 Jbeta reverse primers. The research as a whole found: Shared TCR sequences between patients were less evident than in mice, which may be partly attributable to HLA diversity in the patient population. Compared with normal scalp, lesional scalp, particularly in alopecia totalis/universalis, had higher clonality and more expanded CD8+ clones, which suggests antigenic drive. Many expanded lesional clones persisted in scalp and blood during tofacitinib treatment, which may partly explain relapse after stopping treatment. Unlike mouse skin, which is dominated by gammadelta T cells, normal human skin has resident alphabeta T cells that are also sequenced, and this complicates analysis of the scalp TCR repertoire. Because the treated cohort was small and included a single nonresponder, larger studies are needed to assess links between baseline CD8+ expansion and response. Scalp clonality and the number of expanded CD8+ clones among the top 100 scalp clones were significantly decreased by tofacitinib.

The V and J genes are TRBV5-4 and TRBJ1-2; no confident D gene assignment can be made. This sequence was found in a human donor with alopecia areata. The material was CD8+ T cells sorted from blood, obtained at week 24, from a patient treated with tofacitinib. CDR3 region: CASSRAVEARGYTF. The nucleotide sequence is TGTGCCAGCAGCCGTGCAGTGGAAGCTCGCGGCTACACCTTC.